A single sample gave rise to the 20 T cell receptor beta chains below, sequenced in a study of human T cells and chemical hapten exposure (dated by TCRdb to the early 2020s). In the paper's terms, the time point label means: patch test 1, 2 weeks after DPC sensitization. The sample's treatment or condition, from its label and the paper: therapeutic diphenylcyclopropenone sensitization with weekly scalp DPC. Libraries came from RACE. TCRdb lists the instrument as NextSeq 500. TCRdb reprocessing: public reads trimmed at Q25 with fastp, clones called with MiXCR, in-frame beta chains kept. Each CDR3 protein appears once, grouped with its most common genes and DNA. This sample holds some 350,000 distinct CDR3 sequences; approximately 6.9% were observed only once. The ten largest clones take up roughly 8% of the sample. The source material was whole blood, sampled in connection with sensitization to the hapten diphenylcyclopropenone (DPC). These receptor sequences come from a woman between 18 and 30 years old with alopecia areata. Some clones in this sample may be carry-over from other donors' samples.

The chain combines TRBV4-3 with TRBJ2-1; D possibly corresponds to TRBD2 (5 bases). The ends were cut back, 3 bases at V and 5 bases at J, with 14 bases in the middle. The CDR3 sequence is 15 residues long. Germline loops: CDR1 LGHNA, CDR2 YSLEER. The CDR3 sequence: CASSHLGDLNNEQFF. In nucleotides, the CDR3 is TGCGCCAGCAGCCATTTGGGAGACTTGAACAATGAGCAGTTCTTC.

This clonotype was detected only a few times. The DNA of the CDR3 is TGTGCCAGCAGTTTATCGGAGGGGTGGACAGGGCAATCACCCCTCCACTTT. Protein: CASSLSEGWTGQSPLHF. The chain combines TRBV27 with TRBJ1-6, with 8 bases lining up with TRBD1. CDR1 MNHEY and CDR2 SMNVEV come from the germline V gene (reference sequence). With 0 bases clipped from V and 10 bases from J, the junction kept 11 bases outside the gene matches. This CDR3 is built from 17 residues.

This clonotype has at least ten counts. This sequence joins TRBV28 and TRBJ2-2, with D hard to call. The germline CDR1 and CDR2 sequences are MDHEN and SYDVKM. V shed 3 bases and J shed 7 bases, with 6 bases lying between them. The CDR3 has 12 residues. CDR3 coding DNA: TGTGCCAGCAGTTTCAAGGGCGGGGAGCTGTTTTTT. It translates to CASSFKGGELFF.

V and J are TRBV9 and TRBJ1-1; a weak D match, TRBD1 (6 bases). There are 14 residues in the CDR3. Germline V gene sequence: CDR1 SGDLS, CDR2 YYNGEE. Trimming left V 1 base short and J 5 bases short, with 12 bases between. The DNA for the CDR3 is TGTGCCAGCAGCGTAACTGGGGGGCGGACTGAAGCTTTCTTT. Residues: CASSVTGGRTEAFF.

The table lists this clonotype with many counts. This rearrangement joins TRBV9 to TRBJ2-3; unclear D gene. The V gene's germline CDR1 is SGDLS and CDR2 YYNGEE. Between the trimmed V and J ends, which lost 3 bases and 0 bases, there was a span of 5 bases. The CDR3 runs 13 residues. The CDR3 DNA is TGTGCCAGCAGCGCCCCTAGCACAGATACGCAGTATTTT. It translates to CASSAPSTDTQYF.

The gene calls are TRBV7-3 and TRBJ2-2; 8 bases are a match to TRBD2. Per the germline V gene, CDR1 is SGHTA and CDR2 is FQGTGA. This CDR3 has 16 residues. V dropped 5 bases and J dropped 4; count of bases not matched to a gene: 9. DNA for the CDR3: TGTGCCAGCAGCGCTCCCACGGGGGGGGCCACCGGGGAGCTGTTTTTT. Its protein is CASSAPTGGATGELFF.

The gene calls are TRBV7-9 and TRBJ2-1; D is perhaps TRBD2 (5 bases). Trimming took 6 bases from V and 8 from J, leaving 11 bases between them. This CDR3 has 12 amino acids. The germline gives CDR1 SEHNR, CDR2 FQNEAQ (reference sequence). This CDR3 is CASRALRDEQFF. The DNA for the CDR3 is TGTGCCAGCAGAGCCTTGAGGGATGAGCAGTTCTTC.

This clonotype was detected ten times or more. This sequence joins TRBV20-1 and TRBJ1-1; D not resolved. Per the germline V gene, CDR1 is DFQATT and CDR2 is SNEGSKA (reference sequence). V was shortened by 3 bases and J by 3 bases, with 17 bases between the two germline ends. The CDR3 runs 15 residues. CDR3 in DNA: TGCAGTGCTAGTCCGGATTGGGCAGCTGACACTGAAGCTTTCTTT. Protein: CSASPDWAADTEAFF.

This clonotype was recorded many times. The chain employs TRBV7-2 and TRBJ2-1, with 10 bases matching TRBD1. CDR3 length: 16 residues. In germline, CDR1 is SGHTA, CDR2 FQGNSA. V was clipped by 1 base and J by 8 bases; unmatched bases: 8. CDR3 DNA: TGTGCCAGCAGCTTAGTACATCCAGACAGGGGGCATGAGCAGTTCTTC. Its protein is CASSLVHPDRGHEQFF.

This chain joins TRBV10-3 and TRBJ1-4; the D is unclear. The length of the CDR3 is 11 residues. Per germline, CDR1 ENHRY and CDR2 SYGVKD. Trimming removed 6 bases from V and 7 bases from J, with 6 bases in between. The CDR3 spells CAISEGEKLFF. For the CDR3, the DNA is TGTGCCATCAGCGAGGGTGAAAAACTGTTTTTT.

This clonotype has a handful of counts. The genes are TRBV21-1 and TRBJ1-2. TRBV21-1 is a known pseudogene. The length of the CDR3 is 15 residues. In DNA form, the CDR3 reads TGTGCCAGCAGCACCCGCTGGATACTAAACTATGGCTACACCTTC. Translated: CASSTRWILNYGYTF.

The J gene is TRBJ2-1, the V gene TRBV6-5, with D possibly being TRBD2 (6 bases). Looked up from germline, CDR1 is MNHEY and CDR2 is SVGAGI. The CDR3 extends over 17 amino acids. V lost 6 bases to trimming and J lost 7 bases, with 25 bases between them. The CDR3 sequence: CASSHTEGLAVTNEQFF. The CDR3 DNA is TGTGCCAGCAGCCACACGGAGGGGCTAGCAGTTACGAATGAGCAGTTCTTC.

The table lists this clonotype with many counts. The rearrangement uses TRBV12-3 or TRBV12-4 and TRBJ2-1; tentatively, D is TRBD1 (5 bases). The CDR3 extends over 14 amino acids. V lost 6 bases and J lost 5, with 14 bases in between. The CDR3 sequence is CASRKETVNNEQFF. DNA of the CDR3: TGTGCCAGCAGAAAGGAGACAGTGAACAATGAGCAGTTCTTC.

CDR3 DNA sequence: TGTGCCAGCAGCACGAGCGGCCAAGAGACCCAGTACTTC. It encodes CASSTSGQETQYF. The chain employs TRBV11-2 and TRBJ2-5, with D possibly being TRBD2 (5 bases). CDR3 length: 13 amino acids. Per germline, CDR1 SGHAT and CDR2 FQNNGV. V was shortened by 5 bases and J by 1 base, with 8 bases between the two germline ends. Complete variable domain (other parts from reference TRBV11-2 and TRBJ2-5): EAGVAQSPRYKIIEKRQSVAFWCNPISGHATLYWYQQILGQGPKLLIQFQNNGVVDDSQLPKDRFSAERLKGVDSTLKIQPAKLEDSAVYLCASSTSGQETQYFGPGTRLLVL.

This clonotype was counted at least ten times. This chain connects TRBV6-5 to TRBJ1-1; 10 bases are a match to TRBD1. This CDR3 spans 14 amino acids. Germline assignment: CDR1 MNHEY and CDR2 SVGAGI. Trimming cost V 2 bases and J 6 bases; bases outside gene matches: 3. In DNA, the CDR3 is TGTGCCAGCAGTTACGCGGGACAGGGGTCTGAAGCTTTCTTT. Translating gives CASSYAGQGSEAFF.

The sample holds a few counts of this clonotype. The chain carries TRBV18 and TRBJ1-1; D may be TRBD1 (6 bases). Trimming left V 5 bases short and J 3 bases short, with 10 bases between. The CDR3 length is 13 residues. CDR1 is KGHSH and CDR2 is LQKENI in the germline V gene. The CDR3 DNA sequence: TGTGCCAGCTCAACTCGACAGGACACTGAAGCTTTCTTT. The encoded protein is CASSTRQDTEAFF. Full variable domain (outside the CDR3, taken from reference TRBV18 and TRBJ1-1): NAGVMQNPRHLVRRRGQEARLRCSPMKGHSHVYWYRQLPEEGLKFMVYLQKENIIDESGMPKERFSAEFPKEGPSILRIQQVVRGDSAAYFCASSTRQDTEAFFGQGTRLTVV.

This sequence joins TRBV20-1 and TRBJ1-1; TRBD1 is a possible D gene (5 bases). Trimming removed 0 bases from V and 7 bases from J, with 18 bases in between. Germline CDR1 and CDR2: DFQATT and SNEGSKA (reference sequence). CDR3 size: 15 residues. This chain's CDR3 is CSARDQQEGKLEAFF. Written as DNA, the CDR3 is TGCAGTGCTAGAGATCAACAGGAAGGCAAACTTGAAGCTTTCTTT.

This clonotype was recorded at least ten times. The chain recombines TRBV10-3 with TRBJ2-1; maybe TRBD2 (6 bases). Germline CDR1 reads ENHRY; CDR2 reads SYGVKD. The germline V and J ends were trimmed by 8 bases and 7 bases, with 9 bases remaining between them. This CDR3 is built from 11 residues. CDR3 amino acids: CAIGGGNEQFF. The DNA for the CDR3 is TGTGCCATCGGTGGGGGGAATGAGCAGTTCTTC.

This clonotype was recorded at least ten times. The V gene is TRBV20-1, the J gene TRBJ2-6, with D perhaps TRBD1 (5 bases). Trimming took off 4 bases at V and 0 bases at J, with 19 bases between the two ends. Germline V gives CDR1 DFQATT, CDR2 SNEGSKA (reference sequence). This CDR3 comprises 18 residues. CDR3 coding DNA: TGCAGTGCTATCGATCCCAGGGTTCTCGTCTCTGGGGCCAACGTCCTGACTTTC. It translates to CSAIDPRVLVSGANVLTF.

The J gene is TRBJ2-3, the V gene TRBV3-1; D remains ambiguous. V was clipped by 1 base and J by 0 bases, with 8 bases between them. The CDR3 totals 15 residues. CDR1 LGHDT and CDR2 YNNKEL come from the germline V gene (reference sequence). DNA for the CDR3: TGTGCCAGCAGCCAAGGTCCACTTAGCACAGATACGCAGTATTTT. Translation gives CASSQGPLSTDTQYF.